The 23 T cell receptor beta chains given below trace back to one sample, sequenced in a study of blood T cell repertoires in COVID-19. Some clones are missing from TCRdb's copy, which holds only in-frame ones; the method was immunoSEQ multiplex PCR. The sample yields 400,000 to 450,000 clones, 75% to 90% seen once. The sample taken for sequencing was PBMCs or T cells enriched from blood (not recorded which). The receptors come from a man aged 30-40 years who had recovered from COVID-19.

The chain links TRBV7-9 to TRBJ1-2; TRBD1 aligns across 8 bases. V lost 4 bases and J lost 8; bases outside the gene matches: 6. Germline loops: CDR1 SEHNR, CDR2 FQNEAQ (reference sequence). The CDR3 covers 13 residues. The CDR3 here is CASSSGQGPGYTF. As DNA, the CDR3 is TGTGCCAGCAGCTCAGGACAGGGCCCCGGCTACACCTTC.

J is TRBJ1-3 and V is TRBV5-1, with TRBD1 matching over 7 bases. Germline trimming cut 4 bases from V and 4 bases from J; bases unmatched to any gene: 5. In germline, CDR1 is SGHRS, CDR2 YFSETQ. CDR3 length equals 14 residues. The CDR3 spells CASSTGTEGNTIYF. Written as DNA, the CDR3 is TGCGCCAGCAGCACCGGGACAGAAGGAAACACCATATATTTT.

V gene TRBV3-1 (or the pseudogene TRBV3-2) combines with J gene TRBJ2-3; TRBD2 aligns across 10 bases. The CDR3 runs to 16 residues. Trimming took 4 bases from V and 7 from J; bases not matched to a gene: 11. Germline V gene sequence: CDR1 LGHDT, CDR2 YNNKEL (reference sequence). Written as DNA, the CDR3 is TGTGCCAGCAGCCTCGCGAGCGGGAGGGCCTCGAATACGCAGTATTTT. Translating it yields CASSLASGRASNTQYF.

V usage is TRBV7-8 and J usage is TRBJ2-3; 12 nucleotides match TRBD2. Looked up from germline, CDR1 is SGHVS and CDR2 is FQNEAQ. V lost 5 bases, J lost 1 base, and 28 bases stayed unmatched. This CDR3 is 24 amino acids long. CDR3 in amino acids: CASSRAVIDRTSGKQRRGTDTQYF. CDR3 bases: TGTGCCAGCAGCCGAGCCGTAATAGATCGGACTAGCGGGAAACAAAGAAGGGGCACAGATACGCAGTATTTT.

This sequence joins TRBV2 and TRBJ2-2, with 15 bases matching TRBD2. This CDR3 has 15 amino acids. Looked up from germline, CDR1 is SNHLY and CDR2 is FYNNEI. The V segment lost 5 bases and the J segment 7 bases; nucleotides outside the gene matches: 2. The CDR3 DNA is TGTGCCAGCAGTCCGGGACTAGCGGGGGGCGGGGAGCTGTTTTTT. This encodes CASSPGLAGGGELFF.

The CDR3 is CASSIFGRGTLSDGYTF. As DNA, the CDR3 is TGTGCCAGTAGTATTTTCGGCAGGGGGACACTCTCCGACGGCTACACCTTC. This sequence joins TRBV19 and TRBJ1-2, with 7 bases lining up with TRBD1. Germline loops: CDR1 LNHDA, CDR2 SQIVND (reference sequence). V shed 3 bases, J shed 8 bases, and the junction held 18 bases outside the gene matches. CDR3 length: 17 residues.

CDR3 coding DNA: TGCGCCAGCAGCTGGCAGGGGCCGAACACTGAAGCTTTCTTT. This gives the protein CASSWQGPNTEAFF. V gene TRBV5-1 combines with J gene TRBJ1-1; the D gene is possibly TRBD1 (6 bases). Per germline, CDR1 SGHRS and CDR2 YFSETQ. The CDR3 is 14 amino acids. With 3 bases removed from V and 1 base from J, the gap between germline ends came to 10 bases.

CDR3 region: CASSIGTGVSYEQYF. CDR3 sequence (DNA): TGTGCCAGTAGTATTGGGACAGGGGTCTCCTACGAGCAGTACTTC. This sequence joins TRBV19 and TRBJ2-7; 10 nucleotides line up with TRBD1. Germline V gives CDR1 LNHDA, CDR2 SQIVND (reference sequence). There are 15 residues in the CDR3. The ends lost 3 bases at V and 0 bases at J; junction bases unmatched: 2.

V and J are TRBV28 and TRBJ2-7; 8 bases agree with TRBD2. The CDR3 extends over 15 amino acids. The V gene end was trimmed by 5 bases and the J gene end by 5 bases; junction bases not matched to a gene: 11. CDR1 and CDR2 from the germline V gene are MDHEN and SYDVKM. The CDR3 spells CASSMTSDLGNEQYF. CDR3 in DNA: TGTGCCAGCAGTATGACTAGCGACCTTGGGAACGAGCAGTACTTC.

This clone came up a few times. The CDR3 protein is CASSPGTGTGELFF. The CDR3, as DNA: TGTGCCAGCTCTCCCGGGACAGGAACCGGGGAGCTGTTTTTT. The chain combines TRBV6-5 with TRBJ2-2; 8 nucleotides line up with TRBD1. Germline CDR1 MNHEY, CDR2 SVGAGI. CDR3 size: 14 residues. The J segment lost 5 bases and the V segment lost 8 bases, leaving 7 bases of the junction unmatched.

The rearrangement links TRBV9 to TRBJ2-1; 11 bases are a match to TRBD2. Germline CDR1 and CDR2: SGDLS and YYNGEE. Germline trimming cut 2 bases from V and 3 bases from J; bases unmatched to any gene: 7. The CDR3 totals 17 residues. The CDR3 DNA is TGTGCCAGCAGCGTCCCCTTAGCGGGAGGGGACTACAATGAGCAGTTCTTC. This sequence encodes CASSVPLAGGDYNEQFF. Full variable domain (rest looked up from reference TRBV9 and TRBJ2-1): DSGVTQTPKHLITATGQRVTLRCSPRSGDLSVYWYQQSLDQGLQFLIQYYNGEERAKGNILERFSAQQFPDLHSELNLSSLELGDSALYFCASSVPLAGGDYNEQFFGPGTRLTVL.

The V and J genes are TRBV2 and TRBJ2-3, with 9 bases fitting TRBD2. Germline V gene data show CDR1 as SNHLY and CDR2 as FYNNEI. V was pared by 6 bases and J by 7 bases, with 14 bases of the junction left unmatched. The length of the CDR3 is 16 residues. CDR3 loop: CASSAPTSGLVNTQYF. CDR3 bases: TGTGCCAGCAGCGCCCCGACTAGCGGCCTCGTGAATACGCAGTATTTT.

This sequence joins TRBV29-1 and TRBJ1-2, with TRBD1 as a possible D gene (6 bases). Trimming left V 6 bases short and J 7 bases short, with 12 bases between. This CDR3 is 11 amino acids long. In germline, CDR1 is SQVTM, CDR2 ANQGSEA. The CDR3 spells CSVLTGLGYTF. The DNA of the CDR3 is TGCAGCGTATTAACAGGGCTTGGCTACACCTTC. Looking up the rest from reference TRBV29-1 and TRBJ1-2 gives the full variable domain: SAVISQKPSRDICQRGTSLTIQCQVDSQVTMMFWYRQQPGQSLTLIATANQGSEATYESGFVIDKFPISRPNLTFSTLTVSNMSPEDSSIYLCSVLTGLGYTFGSGTRLTVV.

The V gene is TRBV10-3, the J gene TRBJ2-2, with D possibly matching TRBD2 (6 bases). Germline values: CDR1 ENHRY, CDR2 SYGVKD. The CDR3 is made up of 17 amino acids. V shed 4 bases and J shed 0 bases, with 15 bases lying between them. The CDR3 nucleotides read TGTGCCATCAGTGCGGCTGCGGGGCGCGCGAACACCGGGGAGCTGTTTTTT. It specifies CAISAAAGRANTGELFF.

The rearrangement uses TRBV7-9 and TRBJ2-1; 7 bases match TRBD2. J was trimmed by 2 bases and V by 4 bases; bases with no gene match: 14. The CDR3 loop spans 18 amino acids. In germline, CDR1 is SEHNR, CDR2 FQNEAQ (reference sequence). The CDR3, as DNA: TGTGCCAGCAGCTGGGGCATCTCGCGGGAGCCTACCTACAATGAGCAGTTCTTC. Its translation: CASSWGISREPTYNEQFF.

The CDR3 here is CATNFRDQPQHF. The CDR3 DNA reads as TGTGCCACCAACTTCAGGGATCAGCCCCAGCATTTT. This chain links TRBV15 with TRBJ1-5; tentatively, D is TRBD1 (5 bases). Trimming cost V 7 bases and J 5 bases, with 9 bases left between them. Germline assignment: CDR1 LNHNV and CDR2 YYDKDF (reference sequence). The CDR3 is made up of 12 amino acids.

The chain has TRBV27 and TRBJ2-3; D call uncertain. The V end lost 2 bases, the J end lost 1 base, and 10 bases lay between the germline ends. Germline values: CDR1 MNHEY, CDR2 SMNVEV (reference sequence). The CDR3 is made up of 15 amino acids. CDR3 amino acids: CASSLSESGTDTQYF. The CDR3, as DNA: TGTGCCAGCAGTTTAAGCGAGAGCGGCACAGATACGCAGTATTTT.

This chain connects TRBV18 to TRBJ1-1; D unresolved. V lost 0 bases, J lost 4 bases, and 9 bases lay in between. This CDR3 has 14 residues. Germline V gene sequence: CDR1 KGHSH, CDR2 LQKENI. In DNA, the CDR3 is TGTGCCAGCTCACCACCTTCCGGTGGCACTGAAGCTTTCTTT. It yields the protein CASSPPSGGTEAFF.

This rearrangement joins TRBV10-3 to TRBJ1-5; TRBD1 is a possible D gene (5 bases). Trimming cost V 11 bases and J 2 bases, with 13 bases left between them. CDR3 length: 13 amino acids. The germline gives CDR1 ENHRY, CDR2 SYGVKD. The CDR3 region is CAAQGGGNQPQHF. CDR3 DNA: TGTGCCGCCCAAGGAGGGGGCAATCAGCCCCAGCATTTT.

This chain connects TRBV18 to TRBJ2-5, with TRBD1 matching over 9 bases. V dropped 3 bases and J dropped 10; count of bases not matched to a gene: 15. Per the germline V gene, CDR1 is KGHSH and CDR2 is LQKENI. This CDR3 comprises 16 residues. The CDR3 spells CASSPPGQGAAGDQYF. The CDR3 bases are TGTGCCAGCTCACCTCCGGGACAGGGCGCGGCGGGCGACCAGTACTTC.

The chain has TRBV4-1 and TRBJ1-3; no definite D call. The germline gives CDR1 MGHRA, CDR2 YSYEKL. Trimming took 2 bases from V and 4 from J, leaving 15 bases between them. The CDR3 sequence is 16 residues long. The CDR3 region has the DNA TGCGCCAGCAGCCAACCGGACTCAATAGCCGGAAACACCATATATTTT. Translation gives CASSQPDSIAGNTIYF.

This clone was counted between two and nine times. The chain combines TRBV20-1 with TRBJ2-3; weak D call: TRBD2 (6 bases). CDR1 is DFQATT, CDR2 SNEGSKA, per germline (reference sequence). CDR3 size: 11 residues. With 3 bases removed from V and 10 bases from J, the gap between germline ends came to 11 bases. CDR3 sequence reads: CSASLRGSQYF. DNA of the CDR3: TGCAGTGCTAGCCTGCGGGGTTCGCAGTATTTT.

The chain uses TRBV11-2 and TRBJ1-2, with D perhaps matching TRBD1 (6 bases). The CDR3 length is 14 residues. Trimming pared 1 base from V and 4 bases from J, leaving 10 bases between. Germline assignment: CDR1 SGHAT and CDR2 FQNNGV. This chain's CDR3 is CASSLVGGAYGYTF. Written as DNA, the CDR3 is TGTGCCAGCAGCTTAGTCGGGGGGGCCTATGGCTACACCTTC.